The 10 T cell receptor beta chains in this list originate from one sample, sequenced in a study of Graves' ophthalmopathy and Graves' hyperthyroidism. RNA transcripts served as template for amplifying TCR beta CDR3 sequences. First-round RT-PCR employed HTBI primers, with a second-round multiplex PCR after it. TCRdb redid the calling of the multiplex PCR reads with MiXCR, one entry per CDR3 protein. This table has about 590,000 distinct CDR3 sequences, under 45% appearing once. The sequenced sample was peripheral blood or thyroid tissue (not recorded which). These receptors came from an adult man with Graves' hyperthyroidism.

This clonotype was seen ten or more times. The chain employs TRBV10-2 and TRBJ1-1; perhaps TRBD1 as D (5 bases). This CDR3 has 12 amino acids. Trimming took off 2 bases at V and 6 bases at J, with 7 bases between the two ends. Germline values: CDR1 WSHSY, CDR2 SAAADI. CDR3 sequence: CASSETGPEAFF. In nucleotides, the CDR3 is TGCGCCAGCAGTGAGACGGGGCCTGAAGCTTTCTTT.

This clonotype showed up many times. CDR3 amino acids: CASSLAPATSGGYEQYF. CDR3 coding DNA: TGTGCCAGCAGCTTAGCGCCCGCTACTAGCGGGGGTTACGAGCAGTACTTC. This chain connects TRBV7-2 to TRBJ2-7; 11 bases align to TRBD2. CDR1 is SGHTA, CDR2 FQGNSA, per germline. The trim removed 0 bases at V and 4 bases at J, leaving 8 bases unmatched. This CDR3 has 17 residues.

This clonotype came up many times. The V and J genes are TRBV27 and TRBJ2-5; unclear D gene. V was shortened by 4 bases and J by 2 bases, with 8 bases between the two germline ends. The CDR3 extends over 13 amino acids. Germline V lookup: CDR1 MNHEY, CDR2 SMNVEV (reference sequence). DNA for the CDR3: TGTGCCAGCAGTTCCCTGGGACAAGAGACCCAGTACTTC. Protein product: CASSSLGQETQYF.

This clonotype has a count of ten or more. V is TRBV19 and J is TRBJ1-6; 7 nucleotides align to TRBD1. Trimming removed 3 bases from V and 5 bases from J; junction bases left unmatched: 4. The germline gives CDR1 LNHDA, CDR2 SQIVND (reference sequence). The CDR3 is 15 residues long. The CDR3 spells CASSITGDDNSPLHF. DNA of the CDR3: TGTGCCAGTAGTATCACAGGGGACGATAATTCACCCCTCCACTTT.

The CDR3 sequence is CASRIGDRPLNTEAFF. The CDR3 DNA sequence: TGTGCCAGCAGGATCGGGGACAGACCTTTGAACACTGAAGCTTTCTTT. The chain couples TRBV5-8 to TRBJ1-1; 7 bases agree with TRBD1. V gave up 5 bases and J gave up 0 bases; unmatched junction bases: 10. In germline, CDR1 is SGHTS, CDR2 YDEGEE. The CDR3 extends over 16 amino acids.

As concerns this clonotype: A read error may produce the germline difference seen at one junction end. The V and J genes are TRBV10-3 and TRBJ1-5; D perhaps matches TRBD1 (5 bases). Germline CDR1 and CDR2: ENHRY and SYGVKD. The CDR3 has 16 amino acids. CDR3 in amino acids: CASSRTSGGNNEPQHF. CDR3 nucleotide sequence: TGTGCCAGCAGCCGGACTAGCGGGGGAAACAATGAGCCCCAGCATTTT.

Remarks on this clonotype: Mismatch with germline at one junction end may stem from a read error. The V call is TRBV11-2, the J call TRBJ2-2, with 7 bases that match TRBD2. CDR1 is SGHAT, CDR2 FQNNGV, per germline. The CDR3 spans 17 residues. The CDR3 spells CASSQGLPGGFAGELFF. The CDR3 DNA follows: TGCGCCAGCAGCCAAGGACTACCGGGAGGTTTCGCCGGGGAGCTGTTTTTT.

This clonotype has at least ten counts. The V call is TRBV6-5, the J call TRBJ2-7; no clear D. Germline loops: CDR1 MNHEY, CDR2 SVGAGI. The germline V and J ends were trimmed by 2 bases and 6 bases, with 11 bases remaining between them. The CDR3 has 13 amino acids. The CDR3 is CASSYRLWAEQYF. The DNA for the CDR3 is TGTGCCAGCAGTTACCGGCTATGGGCCGAGCAGTACTTC.

This clonotype was observed a handful of times. The chain uses TRBV5-4 and TRBJ2-5; 11 nucleotides line up with TRBD2. Judging by the DNA end, TRBJ2-1 fits better; the J call may be wrong. The CDR3 contains 15 residues. Germline-derived CDR1 and CDR2 are SGHNT and YYREEE (reference sequence). The CDR3 here is CASSFKLAGVDEQFF. In DNA, the CDR3 is TGTGCCAGCAGCTTTAAACTAGCGGGAGTCGATGAGCAGTTCTTC.

This clonotype has ten or more counts. CDR3 nucleotide sequence: TGCGCCAGCAGCTTGCTGACAGGGGAAGAGACCCAGTACTTC. Translation: CASSLLTGEETQYF. The chain recombines TRBV5-1 with TRBJ2-5; 8 bases align to TRBD1. In germline, CDR1 is SGHRS, CDR2 YFSETQ. This CDR3 has 14 amino acids. V lost 1 base and J lost 3; bases outside the gene matches: 2.